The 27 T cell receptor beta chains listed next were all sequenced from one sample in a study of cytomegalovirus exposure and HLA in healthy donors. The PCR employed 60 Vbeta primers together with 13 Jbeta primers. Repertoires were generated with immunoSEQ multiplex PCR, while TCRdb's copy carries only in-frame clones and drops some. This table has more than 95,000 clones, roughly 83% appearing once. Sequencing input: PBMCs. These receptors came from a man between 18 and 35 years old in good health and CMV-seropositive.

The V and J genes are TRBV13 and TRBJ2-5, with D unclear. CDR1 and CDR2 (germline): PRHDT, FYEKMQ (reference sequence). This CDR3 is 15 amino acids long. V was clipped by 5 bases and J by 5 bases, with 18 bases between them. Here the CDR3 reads CASSPSSTGGETQYF. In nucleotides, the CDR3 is TGTGCCAGCAGCCCATCCTCGACGGGTGGGGAGACCCAGTACTTC.

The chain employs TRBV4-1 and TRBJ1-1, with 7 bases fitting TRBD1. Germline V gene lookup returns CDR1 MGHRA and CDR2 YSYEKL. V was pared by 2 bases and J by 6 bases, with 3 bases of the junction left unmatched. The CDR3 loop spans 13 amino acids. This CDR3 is CASSQLGQAEAFF. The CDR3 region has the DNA TGCGCCAGCAGCCAACTCGGACAGGCTGAAGCTTTCTTT.

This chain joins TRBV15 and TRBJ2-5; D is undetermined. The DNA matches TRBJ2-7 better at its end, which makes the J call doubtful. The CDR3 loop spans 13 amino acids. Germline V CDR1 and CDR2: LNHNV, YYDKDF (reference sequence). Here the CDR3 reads CATSREVAYEQYF. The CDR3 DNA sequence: TGTGCCACCAGCAGAGAGGTCGCCTACGAGCAGTACTTC.

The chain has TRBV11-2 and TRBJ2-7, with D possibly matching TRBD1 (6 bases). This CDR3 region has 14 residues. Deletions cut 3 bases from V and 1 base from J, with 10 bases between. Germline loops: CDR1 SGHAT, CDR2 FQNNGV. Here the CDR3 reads CASSLFRGSYEQYF. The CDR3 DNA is TGTGCCAGCAGCTTGTTCAGGGGATCCTACGAGCAGTACTTC.

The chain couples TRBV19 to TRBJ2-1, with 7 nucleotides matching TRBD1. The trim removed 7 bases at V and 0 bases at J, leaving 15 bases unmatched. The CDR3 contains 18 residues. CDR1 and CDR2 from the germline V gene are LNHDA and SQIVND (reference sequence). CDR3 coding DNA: TGTGCCAGTAATTTAGGACAGGTCGGGGTGAGCTCCTACAATGAGCAGTTCTTC. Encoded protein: CASNLGQVGVSSYNEQFF. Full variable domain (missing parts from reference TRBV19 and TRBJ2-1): DGGITQSPKYLFRKEGQNVTLSCEQNLNHDAMYWYRQDPGQGLRLIYYSQIVNDFQKGDIAEGYSVSREKKESFPLTVTSAQKNPTAFYLCASNLGQVGVSSYNEQFFGPGTRLTVL.

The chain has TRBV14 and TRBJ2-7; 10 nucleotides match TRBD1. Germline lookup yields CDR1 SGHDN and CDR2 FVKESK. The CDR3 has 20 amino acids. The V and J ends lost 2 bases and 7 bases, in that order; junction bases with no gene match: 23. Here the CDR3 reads CASSQFPGQGLQLDPWEQYF. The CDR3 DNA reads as TGTGCCAGCAGCCAATTTCCGGGACAGGGGCTCCAGCTAGACCCCTGGGAGCAGTACTTC.

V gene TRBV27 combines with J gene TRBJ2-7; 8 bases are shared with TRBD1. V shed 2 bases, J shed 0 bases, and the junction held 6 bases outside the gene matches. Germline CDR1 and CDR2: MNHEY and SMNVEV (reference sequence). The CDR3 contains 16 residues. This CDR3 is CASSLLRDRSSYEQYF. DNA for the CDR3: TGTGCCAGCAGTTTACTTCGGGACAGGAGCTCCTACGAGCAGTACTTC.

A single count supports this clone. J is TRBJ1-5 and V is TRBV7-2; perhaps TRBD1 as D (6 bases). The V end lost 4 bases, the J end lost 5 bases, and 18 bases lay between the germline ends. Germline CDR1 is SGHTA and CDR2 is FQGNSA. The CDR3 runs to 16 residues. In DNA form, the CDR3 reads TGTGCCAGCAGCTCACCGTTGAGGGGGAGGGATCAGCCCCAGCATTTT. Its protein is CASSSPLRGRDQPQHF.

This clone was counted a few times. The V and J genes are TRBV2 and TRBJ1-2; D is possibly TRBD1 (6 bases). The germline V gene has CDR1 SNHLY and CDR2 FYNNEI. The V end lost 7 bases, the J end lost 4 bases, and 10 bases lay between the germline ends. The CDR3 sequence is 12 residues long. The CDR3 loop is CASMGAGYGYTF. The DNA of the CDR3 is TGTGCCAGCATGGGGGCGGGCTATGGCTACACCTTC. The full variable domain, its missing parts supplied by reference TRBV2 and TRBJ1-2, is EPEVTQTPSHQVTQMGQEVILRCVPISNHLYFYWYRQILGQKVEFLVSFYNNEISEKSEIFDDQFSVERPDGSNFTLKIRSTKLEDSAMYFCASMGAGYGYTFGSGTRLTVV.

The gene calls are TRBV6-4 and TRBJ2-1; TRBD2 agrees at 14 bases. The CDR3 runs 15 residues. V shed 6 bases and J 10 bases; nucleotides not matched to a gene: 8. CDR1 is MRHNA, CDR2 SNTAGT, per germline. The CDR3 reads CASSPGLAGGQEQFF. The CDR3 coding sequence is TGTGCCAGCAGCCCCGGACTAGCGGGGGGCCAGGAGCAGTTCTTC.

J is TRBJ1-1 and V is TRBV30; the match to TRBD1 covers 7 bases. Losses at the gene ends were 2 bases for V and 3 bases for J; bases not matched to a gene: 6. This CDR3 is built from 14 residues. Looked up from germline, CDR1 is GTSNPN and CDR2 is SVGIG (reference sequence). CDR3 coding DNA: TGTGCCTGGAGTTACCCAGGGGGGTACACTGAAGCTTTCTTT. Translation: CAWSYPGGYTEAFF.

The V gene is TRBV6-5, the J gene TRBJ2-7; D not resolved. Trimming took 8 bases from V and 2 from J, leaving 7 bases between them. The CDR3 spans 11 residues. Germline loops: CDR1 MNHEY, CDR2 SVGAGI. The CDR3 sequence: CASGQAYEQYF. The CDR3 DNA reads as TGTGCCAGCGGCCAAGCCTACGAGCAGTACTTC.

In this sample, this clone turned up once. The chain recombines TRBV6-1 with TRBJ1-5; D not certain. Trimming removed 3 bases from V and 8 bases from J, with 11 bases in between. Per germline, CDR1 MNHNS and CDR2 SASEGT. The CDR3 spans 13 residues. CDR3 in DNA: TGTGCCAGCAGTGATACCCGTCGCGAGCCCCAGCATTTT. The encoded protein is CASSDTRREPQHF.

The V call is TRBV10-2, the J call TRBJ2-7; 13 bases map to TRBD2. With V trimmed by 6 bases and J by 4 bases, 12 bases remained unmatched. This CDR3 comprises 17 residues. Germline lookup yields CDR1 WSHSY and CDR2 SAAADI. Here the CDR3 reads CASSLTSGGPNPYEQYF. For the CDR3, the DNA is TGCGCCAGCAGCCTGACTAGCGGGGGGCCAAACCCTTACGAGCAGTACTTC.

The DNA for the CDR3 is TGTGCCAGCAGTTTAGGGGCAGCACAAGAGACCCAGTACTTC. The encoded protein is CASSLGAAQETQYF. This chain connects TRBV28 to TRBJ2-5, with D perhaps matching TRBD1 (5 bases). Germline loops: CDR1 MDHEN, CDR2 SYDVKM. This CDR3 is 14 amino acids long. Trimming pared 2 bases from V and 2 bases from J, leaving 9 bases between.

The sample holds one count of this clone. CDR3 loop: CAWSRGTAYNEQFF. CDR3 nucleotides: TGTGCCTGGAGTCGTGGGACAGCATACAATGAGCAGTTCTTC. This chain links TRBV30 with TRBJ2-1; TRBD1 aligns across 7 bases. This CDR3 is built from 14 residues. The ends lost 2 bases at V and 4 bases at J; junction bases unmatched: 5. Germline loops: CDR1 GTSNPN, CDR2 SVGIG (reference sequence). The full variable domain, completed using reference TRBV30 and TRBJ2-1, is SQTIHQWPATLVQPVGSPLSLECTVEGTSNPNLYWYRQAAGRGLQLLFYSVGIGQISSEVPQNLSASRPQDRQFILSSKKLLLSDSGFYLCAWSRGTAYNEQFFGPGTRLTVL.

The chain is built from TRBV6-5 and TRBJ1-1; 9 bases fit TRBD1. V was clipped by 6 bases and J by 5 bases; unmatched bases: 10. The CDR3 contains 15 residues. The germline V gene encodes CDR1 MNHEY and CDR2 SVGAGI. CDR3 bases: TGTGCCAGCAGGGCGGACAGGGGAAGGAGTACTGAAGCTTTCTTT. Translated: CASRADRGRSTEAFF.

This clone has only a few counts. The CDR3, as DNA: TGCAGCGCGGGGACTAGCGGGGTAGGAGAGACCCAGTACTTC. Its protein product is CSAGTSGVGETQYF. The rearrangement joins TRBV29-1 to TRBJ2-5; 13 bases match TRBD2. This CDR3 is built from 14 residues. After removal of 7 bases from V and 4 bases from J, the junction contained 6 bases not matched to a gene. CDR1 and CDR2 from the germline V gene are SQVTM and ANQGSEA.

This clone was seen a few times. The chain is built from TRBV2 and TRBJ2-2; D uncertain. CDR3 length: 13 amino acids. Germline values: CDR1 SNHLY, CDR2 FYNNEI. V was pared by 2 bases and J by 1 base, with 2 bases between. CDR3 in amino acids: CASSEQNTGELFF. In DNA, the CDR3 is TGTGCCAGCAGTGAACAGAACACCGGGGAGCTGTTTTTT. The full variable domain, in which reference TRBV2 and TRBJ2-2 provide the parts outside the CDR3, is EPEVTQTPSHQVTQMGQEVILRCVPISNHLYFYWYRQILGQKVEFLVSFYNNEISEKSEIFDDQFSVERPDGSNFTLKIRSTKLEDSAMYFCASSEQNTGELFFGEGSRLTVL.

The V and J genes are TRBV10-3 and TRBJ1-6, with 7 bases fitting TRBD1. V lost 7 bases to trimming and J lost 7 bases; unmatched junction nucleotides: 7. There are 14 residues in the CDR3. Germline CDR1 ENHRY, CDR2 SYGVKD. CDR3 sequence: CAITQTGYNSPLHF. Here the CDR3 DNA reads TGTGCCATCACCCAGACAGGGTACAATTCACCCCTCCACTTT.

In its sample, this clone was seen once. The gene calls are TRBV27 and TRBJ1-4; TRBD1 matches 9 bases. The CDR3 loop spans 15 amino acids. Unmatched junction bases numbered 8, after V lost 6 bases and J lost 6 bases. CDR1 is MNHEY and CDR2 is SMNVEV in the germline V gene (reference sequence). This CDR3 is CASRWDREVDEKLFF. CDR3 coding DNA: TGTGCCAGCAGGTGGGACAGGGAGGTTGATGAAAAACTGTTTTTT.

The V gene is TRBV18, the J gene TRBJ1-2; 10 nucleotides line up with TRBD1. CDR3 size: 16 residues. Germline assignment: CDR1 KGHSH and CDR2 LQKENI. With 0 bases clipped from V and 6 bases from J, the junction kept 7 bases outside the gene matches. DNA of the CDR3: TGTGCCAGCTCACCACCTCCGACAGGGGGCGCGGATGGCTACACCTTC. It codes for CASSPPPTGGADGYTF.

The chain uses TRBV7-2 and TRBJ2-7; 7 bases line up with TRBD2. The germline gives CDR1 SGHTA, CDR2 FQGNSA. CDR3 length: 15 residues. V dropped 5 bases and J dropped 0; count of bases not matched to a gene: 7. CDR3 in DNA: TGTGCCAGCAGCAGAGGAGGGACTATCTCCTACGAGCAGTACTTC. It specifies CASSRGGTISYEQYF. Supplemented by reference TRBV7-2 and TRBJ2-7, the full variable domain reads GAGVSQSPSNKVTEKGKDVELRCDPISGHTALYWYRQSLGQGLEFLIYFQGNSAPDKSGLPSDRFSAERTGGSVSTLTIQRTQQEDSAVYLCASSRGGTISYEQYFGPGTRLTVT.

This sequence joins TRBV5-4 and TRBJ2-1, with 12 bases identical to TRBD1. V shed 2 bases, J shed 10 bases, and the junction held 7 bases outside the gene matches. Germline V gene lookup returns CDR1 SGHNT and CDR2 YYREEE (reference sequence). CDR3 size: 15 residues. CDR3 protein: CASSFGDRGLTEQFF. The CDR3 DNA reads TGTGCCAGCAGCTTCGGGGACAGGGGGCTTACGGAGCAGTTCTTC.

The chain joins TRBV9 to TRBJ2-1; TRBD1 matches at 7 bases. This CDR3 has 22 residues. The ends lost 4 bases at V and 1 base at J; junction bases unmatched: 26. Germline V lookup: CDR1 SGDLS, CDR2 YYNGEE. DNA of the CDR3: TGTGCCAGCAGCCCGCGTTCGCGGACAGGTGGGTGGGCTAGCCTATCCTACAATGAGCAGTTCTTC. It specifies CASSPRSRTGGWASLSYNEQFF.

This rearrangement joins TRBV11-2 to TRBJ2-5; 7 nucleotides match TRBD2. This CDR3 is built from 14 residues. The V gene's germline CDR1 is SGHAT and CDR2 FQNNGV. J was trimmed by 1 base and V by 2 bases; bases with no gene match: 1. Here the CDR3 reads CASSLLAAQETQYF. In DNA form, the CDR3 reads TGTGCCAGCAGCTTACTAGCGGCCCAAGAGACCCAGTACTTC. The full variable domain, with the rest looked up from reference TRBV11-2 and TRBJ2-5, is EAGVAQSPRYKIIEKRQSVAFWCNPISGHATLYWYQQILGQGPKLLIQFQNNGVVDDSQLPKDRFSAERLKGVDSTLKIQPAKLEDSAVYLCASSLLAAQETQYFGPGTRLLVL.

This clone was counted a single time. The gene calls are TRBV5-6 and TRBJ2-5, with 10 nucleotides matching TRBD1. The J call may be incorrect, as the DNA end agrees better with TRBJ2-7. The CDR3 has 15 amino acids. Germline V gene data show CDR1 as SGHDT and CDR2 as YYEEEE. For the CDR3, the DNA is TGTGCCAGCAGCCGTCCGGGACAGGGGAACTACGAGCAGTACTTC. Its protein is CASSRPGQGNYEQYF.